This T cell receptor (beta chain) was identified during a study of blood T cell repertoires in COVID-19. The wider study: Whether acute or convalescent, the COVID-19 samples came from the United States, Italy and Spain. Sample material is recorded as cDNA or gDNA derived from T cells, B-cell-depleted T cells, or PBMCs.

This clone was observed once. Source study methods: Estimates of nucleated cell counts were drawn from the amplification of reference gene primers. Method: immunoSEQ multiplex PCR; TCRdb's copy keeps in-frame clones and lacks some. The D gene and trimming were derived from the DNA, and the V and J assignments and clone size from that table. Here the sample spans about 74,000 clones, 90% being singletons. The CDR3 is made up of 15 amino acids. Per germline, CDR1 SGHTA and CDR2 FQGNSA. V lost 1 base and J lost 1, with 8 bases in between. This receptor was taken from a man aged 50 or older with acute or convalescent COVID-19. V and J are TRBV7-2 and TRBJ1-5, with no clear D. Sequenced sample: peripheral blood. In DNA form, the CDR3 reads TGTGCCAGCAGCTTAGTGGCAGGCAGCAATCAGCCCCAGCATTTT. Translation: CASSLVAGSNQPQHF.